The sequence of this T cell receptor beta chain was determined in a study of cytomegalovirus exposure and HLA in healthy donors (dated by TCRdb to about 2017). Study-level background: According to a later analysis, the 120 or so validation repertoires were produced on the same platform as the approximately 690 repertoires of the first cohort. The study aimed to test whether signatures of past pathogen exposure could be identified by cataloging public T cell receptors. A separate validation cohort of about 110 different subjects was used in addition to the approximately 700-subject first cohort. To predict cytomegalovirus infection status, the study combined high-throughput TCR immunosequencing, statistical association of individual TCRs with disease status, and machine learning. General findings and caveats noted by the study authors: All 120 or so repertoires were used to score co-occurrence in the validation cohort in a later analysis, because that analysis had no HLA typing for the cohort. Most TCR sequences were observed very rarely across donors, whereas some public TCRs were present in many individuals. According to the authors, the approach could potentially be generalized to other disease states and immunological phenotypes. In vitro tests confirmed that a few of the cytomegalovirus-associated TCR beta chains recognize cytomegalovirus antigens. Cytomegalovirus status was reported to be diagnosed by the classifier with high specificity and sensitivity in both the original and validation cohorts. Subsequent analysis determined that TCRs grouped into clusters in the first cohort also showed a tendency toward co-occurrence across the 90 to 150 validation repertoires, and 94% of cluster scores exceeded 0. A total of 164 TCR beta chains were listed by the study as associated with cytomegalovirus.

Receptor amplification or capture employed the immunoSEQ multiplex PCR assay. In the original analysis: To diagnose cytomegalovirus status from the catalog of TCR beta chain sequences, a statistical classification framework was built. Sourced from immuneACCESS, this table was stored by TCRdb with only in-frame sequences that have V and J called. A share of the clones is absent; for the studies checked, an unresolved V gene accounts for under half, and the remainder has no known explanation. For V, J and clone size, that table is used; D and trimming come from the DNA. For this sample the table gives roughly 150,000 clones, of which approximately 90% were detected only once. 2.5% to 3.5% of the sample rests with the top ten. With regard to this clone: Its target antigen remains unknown. Qualities for individual bases were not recorded, and no much larger clone is one base off.

Sequences SGHRS (CDR1) and YFSETQ (CDR2) are obtained from the germline V gene. Cut back by 0 bases and 6 bases, the V and J ends lie 12 bases apart. The CDR3 starts with the cysteine, ends with the phenylalanine, and has 14 residues. CDR3 DNA only is kept here, 42 bases in frame from base 1. The donors belonged to the validation cohort of under 150 subjects, which was separate from the approximately 610-subject first cohort. This sequence uses TRBV5-1 and TRBJ1-1; no confident D gene assignment can be made. The sample comprised PBMCs. This TCR was recovered from a man younger than 35 in good health and CMV-seronegative. The CDR3 has the sequence CASSLVPRSSEAFF. The sequence in DNA is TGCGCCAGCAGCTTGGTCCCCCGGAGCTCTGAAGCTTTCTTT.